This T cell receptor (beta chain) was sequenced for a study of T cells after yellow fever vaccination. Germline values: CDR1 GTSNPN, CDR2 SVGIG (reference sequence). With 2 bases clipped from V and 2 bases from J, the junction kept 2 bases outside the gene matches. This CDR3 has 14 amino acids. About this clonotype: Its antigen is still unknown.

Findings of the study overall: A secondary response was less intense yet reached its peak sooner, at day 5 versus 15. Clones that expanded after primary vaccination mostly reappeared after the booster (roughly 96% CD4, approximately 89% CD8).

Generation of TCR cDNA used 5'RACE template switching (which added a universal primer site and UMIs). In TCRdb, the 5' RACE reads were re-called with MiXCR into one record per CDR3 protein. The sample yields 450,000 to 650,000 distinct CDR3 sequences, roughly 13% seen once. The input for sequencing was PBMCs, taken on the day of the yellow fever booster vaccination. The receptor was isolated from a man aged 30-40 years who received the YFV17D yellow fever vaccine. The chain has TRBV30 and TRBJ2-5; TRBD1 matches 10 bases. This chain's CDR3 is CAWSRGQGQETQYF. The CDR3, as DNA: TGTGCCTGGAGTCGGGGACAGGGGCAAGAGACCCAGTACTTC.